These T cell receptor beta chains were read from a single sample in a study of identical twins. TCRdb redid the calling of the 5' RACE reads with MiXCR, one entry per CDR3 protein. The sample holds about 100,000 distinct CDR3 sequences, roughly 6% seen once. Sequencing was done on a sample of memory T cells sorted from blood. These receptor sequences come from a woman between 50 and 59 years old in good health. Each CDR3 is given with its conserved first and last residue. D genes are given only for firm matches. The size field is filled for only some rows; it gives once, few, many or a size class.

j_call d_call clone_size v_call cdr3_nt cdr3_aa
TRBJ2-1 NA many TRBV6-5 TGTGCCAGCAGTTATTGGGAGAACCCCTACAATGAGCAGTTCTTC CASSYWENPYNEQFF
TRBJ2-1 TRBD2 many TRBV11-1 TGTGCCAGCAGCTTAGTTGGTAGCGGGTCGAGCTCCTACAATGAGCAGTTCTTC CASSLVGSGSSSYNEQFF
TRBJ2-1 TRBD2 many TRBV27 TGTGCCAGCAGGGAACTAGCGGGAGGCAAAATGTATGAGCAGTTCTTC CASRELAGGKMYEQFF
TRBJ2-6 TRBD1 many TRBV4-1 TGCGCCAGCAGCCAAGAATCCCAGGGGGCTGGTGGGGCCAACGTCCTGACTTTC CASSQESQGAGGANVLTF
TRBJ1-1 NA many TRBV12-3/TRBV12-4 TGTGCCAGCAGTTGGAGGGGATCGAGGCATACTGAAGCTTTCTTT CASSWRGSRHTEAFF
TRBJ2-2 TRBD2 NA TRBV4-1 TGCGCCAGCAGCCAATTAGCGGGAGTGGTCACCGGGGAGCTGTTTTTT CASSQLAGVVTGELFF
TRBJ2-6 NA many TRBV7-8 TGTGCCAGCAGCTTAGCTGGACCTGGGGCCAACGTCCTGACTTTC CASSLAGPGANVLTF
TRBJ1-2 NA NA TRBV4-2 TGTGCCAGCAGCCAAGATGGGGGGAACAACTATGGCTACACCTTC CASSQDGGNNYGYTF
TRBJ1-1 NA many TRBV6-2/TRBV6-3 TGTGCCAGCAGTTACTTTTCGCGAGGGGGCACTGAAGCTTTCTTT CASSYFSRGGTEAFF
TRBJ2-1 NA many TRBV20-1 TGCAGTGCTACCCCGGGTAAGGTCCGGGGTGAGCAGTTCTTC CSATPGKVRGEQFF
TRBJ1-6 NA many TRBV5-1 TGCGCCAGCAGCTTGACCTCTAACTCGCCCCTCCACTTT CASSLTSNSPLHF
TRBJ2-2 TRBD1 NA TRBV5-4 TGTGCCAGCAGCTCCGACAGGGTGAACACCGGGGAGCTGTTTTTT CASSSDRVNTGELFF
TRBJ1-5 NA many TRBV12-3/TRBV12-4 TGTGCCAGCAGCCTCGGCATGGGGGACAATCAGCCCCAGCATTTT CASSLGMGDNQPQHF
TRBJ2-3 NA few TRBV24-1 TGTGCCACCAGTGATTCGGGACGCGGAGATACGCAGTATTTT CATSDSGRGDTQYF
TRBJ1-4 NA many TRBV5-6 TGTGCCAGCAGCTTGCCGGGGGGTTCAACTAATGAAAAACTGTTTTTT CASSLPGGSTNEKLFF
TRBJ2-1 NA many TRBV29-1 TGCAGCGTACAGGGCCCCGCTATTGAGCAGTTCTTC CSVQGPAIEQFF
TRBJ2-3 TRBD2 many TRBV20-1 TGCAGTGCTAGAGTTGCGGGAGGGGCGCACACAGATACGCAGTATTTT CSARVAGGAHTDTQYF
TRBJ2-1 TRBD1 many TRBV9 TGTGCCAGCAGCGCTCAACCCTGGACAGGGGATGGAGAGCAGTTCTTC CASSAQPWTGDGEQFF
TRBJ2-5 NA many TRBV15 TGTGCCACCAGCAGACCGGGAGAGACCCAGTACTTC CATSRPGETQYF
TRBJ1-1 NA many TRBV12-3/TRBV12-4 TGTGCCAGCAGTTTGAGGGTGAACACTGAAGCTTTCTTT CASSLRVNTEAFF
TRBJ2-1 NA many TRBV29-1 TGCAGCGGGTTGGGGGGGCCGCGGGAGCAGTTCTTC CSGLGGPREQFF
TRBJ1-2 NA many TRBV3-1 TGTGCCAGCAGCCAAGAAATCTATGGCTACACCTTC CASSQEIYGYTF
TRBJ2-5 TRBD2 many TRBV9 TGTGCCAGCAGCGCCCTTCCGGGACTAGACGAAGAGACCCAGTACTTC CASSALPGLDEETQYF
TRBJ2-3 TRBD1 many TRBV15 TGTGCCACCAGCAGTAAACAGGGGACGCGTAGAATTAGCACAGATACGCAGTATTTT CATSSKQGTRRISTDTQYF
TRBJ2-3 TRBD2 many TRBV7-9 TGTGCCAGCAGCTTAAGGGGACTAGCGACTAGCACAGATACGCAGTATTTT CASSLRGLATSTDTQYF
TRBJ1-1 NA NA TRBV6-1 TGTGCCAGCAAATACAGGAGTCCGAACACTGAAGCTTTCTTT CASKYRSPNTEAFF
TRBJ2-3 NA NA TRBV25-1 TGTGCCAGCAGTGAATGGGGAGGTGATACGCAGTATTTT CASSEWGGDTQYF
TRBJ2-3 NA many TRBV4-1 TGCGCCAGCAGCCAAGCTAGCACAGATACGCAGTATTTT CASSQASTDTQYF
TRBJ2-5 NA few TRBV30 TGTGCCTGGAGTCTAGGGGTTTTGGGAGAGACCCAGTACTTC CAWSLGVLGETQYF
TRBJ1-2 TRBD1 many TRBV20-1 TGCAGTGCTGGGGATGAGGGGGCCAACTATGGCTACACCTTC CSAGDEGANYGYTF
TRBJ2-1 NA many TRBV11-2 TGTGCCAGCAGCTTAGTAGCACCTATGAATGAGCAGTTCTTC CASSLVAPMNEQFF
TRBJ2-3 NA many TRBV7-9 TGTGCCAGCAGTCACGGGGAGCGAAGCACAGATACGCAGTATTTT CASSHGERSTDTQYF
TRBJ1-5 TRBD1 many TRBV20-1 TGCAGTGCTAGAGGACAGGGCTCCTATAGCAATCAGCCCCAGCATTTT CSARGQGSYSNQPQHF
TRBJ2-7 NA many TRBV5-1 TGCGCCAGCAGCCTCGATGCCCACTCCTACGAGCAGTACTTC CASSLDAHSYEQYF
TRBJ1-4 NA few TRBV7-9 TGTGCCAGCAGCGGCTCGGGATGGGATGAAAAACTGTTTTTT CASSGSGWDEKLFF
TRBJ2-5 TRBD2 NA TRBV4-2 TGTGCCAGCAGCCAAGATTATCGAGGGAGGGGCCAAGAGACCCAGTACTTC CASSQDYRGRGQETQYF
TRBJ1-5 NA NA TRBV19 TGTGCCAGTAGTATAGATAAGAATCAGCCCCAGCATTTT CASSIDKNQPQHF